This T cell receptor (beta chain) was sequenced in a study of blood T cells in healthy people across ages. Overall study results and limits: Underestimates were what the diversity estimates from one million T cells were considered to be. Unsorted PBMC material precluded a definitive naive versus antigen-experienced comparison.

Using a J-beta primer mix together with a sample-barcoded 5' primer, a second PCR was run for about 7 to 12 cycles. Each cDNA was tagged by a template-switch adaptor containing 12 random nucleotides. TCRdb re-analysed the 5' RACE reads in MiXCR, keeping a single row per CDR3 protein. The sample lists hundreds of thousands of distinct CDR3 sequences, about three fifths seen once, with over 20% in the top ten. As for this clonotype: Its antigen is currently unknown. The missing conserved phenylalanine or tryptophan at the end of this CDR3 makes a read error likely.

V gave up 3 bases and J gave up 1 base, with 6 bases separating them. The CDR3 sequence is 12 residues long. CDR1 and CDR2 (germline): SQVTM, ANQGSEA. Sequencing input: blood. This TCR came from a man aged 25 to 40 in good health. The chain links TRBV29-1 to TRBJ1-2; D ambiguous. DNA of the CDR3: TGCAGCGTTGACAGCAATAACTATGGCTACACCGTC. This gives the protein CSVDSNNYGYTV.